The clone carrying this T cell receptor (beta chain) was detected a few times. Antigen unknown. These data are taken from a study of CD8 T cells in ankylosing spondylitis. Whole-study findings and limits: Reportedly, significant enrichment of disease-linked clones occurred in matched ankylosing spondylitis synovial fluid. Earlier literature documents some of the motif variants in reactive arthritis synovial fluid and blood. Seemingly characteristic of ankylosing spondylitis blood was a TCR beta motif consisting of about 8 highly homologous variants.

Quantitative barcoded 5'-RACE was used to prepare TCR beta libraries. TCRdb re-called the 5' RACE reads through MiXCR, storing one row per CDR3 protein. The sample holds around 150,000 distinct CDR3 sequences, around two fifths seen once. V lost 5 bases and J 2 bases, leaving 12 bases between the germline ends. Germline V gene sequence: CDR1 MNHNS, CDR2 SASEGT. This CDR3 comprises 15 residues. Sequences were obtained from synovial fluid, either unsorted or a sorted T cell fraction (not recorded which). The TCR originated in a male donor with ankylosing spondylitis. This rearrangement joins TRBV6-1 to TRBJ1-4; D gene unclear. The CDR3 DNA follows: TGTGCCAGCAGTATTGATGGAGGGACTAATGAAAAACTGTTTTTT. Protein product: CASSIDGGTNEKLFF.